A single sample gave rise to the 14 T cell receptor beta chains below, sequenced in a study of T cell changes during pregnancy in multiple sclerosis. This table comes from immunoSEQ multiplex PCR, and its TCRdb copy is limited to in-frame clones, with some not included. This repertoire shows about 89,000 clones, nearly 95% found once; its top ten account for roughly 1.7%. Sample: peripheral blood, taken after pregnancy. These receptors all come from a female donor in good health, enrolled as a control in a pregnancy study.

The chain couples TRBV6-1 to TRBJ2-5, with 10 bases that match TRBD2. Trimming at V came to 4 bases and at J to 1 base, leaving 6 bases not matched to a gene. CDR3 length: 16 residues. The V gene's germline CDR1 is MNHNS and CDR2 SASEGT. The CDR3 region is CASSAFSGRPQETQYF. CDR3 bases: TGTGCCAGCAGTGCCTTTAGCGGGAGGCCCCAAGAGACCCAGTACTTC.

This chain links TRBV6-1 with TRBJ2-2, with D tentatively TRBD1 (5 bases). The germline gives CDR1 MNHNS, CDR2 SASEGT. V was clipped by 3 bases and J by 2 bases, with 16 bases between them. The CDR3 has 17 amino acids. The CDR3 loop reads CASSEPQGWINTGELFF. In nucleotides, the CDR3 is TGTGCCAGCAGTGAGCCCCAGGGTTGGATTAACACCGGGGAGCTGTTTTTT.

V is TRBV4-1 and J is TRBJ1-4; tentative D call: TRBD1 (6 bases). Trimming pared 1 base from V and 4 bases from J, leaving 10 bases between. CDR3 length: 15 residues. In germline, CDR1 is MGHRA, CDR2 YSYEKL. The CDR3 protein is CASSQVGAINEKLFF. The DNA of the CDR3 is TGCGCCAGCAGCCAAGTGGGGGCCATTAATGAAAAACTGTTTTTT.

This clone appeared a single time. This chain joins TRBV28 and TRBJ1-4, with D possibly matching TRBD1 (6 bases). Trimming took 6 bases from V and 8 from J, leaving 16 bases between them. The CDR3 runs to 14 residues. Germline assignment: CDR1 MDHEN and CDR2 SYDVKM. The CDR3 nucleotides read TGTGCCAGCAGCCATCGACAGGTGTGGGAAAAACTGTTTTTT. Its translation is CASSHRQVWEKLFF. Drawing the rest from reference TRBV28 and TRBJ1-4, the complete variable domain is DVKVTQSSRYLVKRTGEKVFLECVQDMDHENMFWYRQDPGLGLRLIYFSYDVKMKEKGDIPEGYSVSREKKERFSLILESASTNQTSMYLCASSHRQVWEKLFFGSGTQLSVL.

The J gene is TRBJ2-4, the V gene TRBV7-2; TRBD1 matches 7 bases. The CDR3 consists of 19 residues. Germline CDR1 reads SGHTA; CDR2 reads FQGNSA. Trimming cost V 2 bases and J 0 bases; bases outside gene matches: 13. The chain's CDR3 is CASSLPSATGIAAKNIQYF. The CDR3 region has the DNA TGTGCCAGCAGCTTACCCTCAGCGACAGGGATCGCAGCCAAAAACATTCAGTACTTC.

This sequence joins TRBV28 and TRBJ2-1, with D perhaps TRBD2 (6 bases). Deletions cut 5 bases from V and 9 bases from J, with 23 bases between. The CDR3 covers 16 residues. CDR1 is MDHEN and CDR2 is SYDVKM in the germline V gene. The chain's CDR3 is CASSSLRDRTFSEQFF. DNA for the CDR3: TGTGCCAGCAGTAGCCTGCGGGACCGAACATTTAGTGAGCAGTTCTTC.

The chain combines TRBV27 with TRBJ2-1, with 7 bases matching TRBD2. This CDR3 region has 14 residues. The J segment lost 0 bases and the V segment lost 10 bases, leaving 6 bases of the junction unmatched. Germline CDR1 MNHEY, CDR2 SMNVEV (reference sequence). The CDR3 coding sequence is TGTGCCAATGGGGGGGAGCGCTCCTACAATGAGCAGTTCTTC. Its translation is CANGGERSYNEQFF.

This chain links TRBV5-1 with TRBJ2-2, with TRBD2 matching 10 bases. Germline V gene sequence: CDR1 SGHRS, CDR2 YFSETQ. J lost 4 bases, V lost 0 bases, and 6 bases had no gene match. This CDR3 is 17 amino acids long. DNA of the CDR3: TGCGCCAGCAGCTTGGCTGGGACTAGCGCCGCCACCGGGGAGCTGTTTTTT. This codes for CASSLAGTSAATGELFF.

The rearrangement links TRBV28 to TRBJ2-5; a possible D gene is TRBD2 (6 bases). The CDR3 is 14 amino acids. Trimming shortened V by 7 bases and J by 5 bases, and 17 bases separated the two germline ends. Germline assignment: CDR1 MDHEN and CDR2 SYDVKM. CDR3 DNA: TGTGCCAGCAAGCGAGACGGAGGGCGGGAGACCCAGTACTTC. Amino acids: CASKRDGGRETQYF. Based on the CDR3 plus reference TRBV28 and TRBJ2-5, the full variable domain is DVKVTQSSRYLVKRTGEKVFLECVQDMDHENMFWYRQDPGLGLRLIYFSYDVKMKEKGDIPEGYSVSREKKERFSLILESASTNQTSMYLCASKRDGGRETQYFGPGTRLLVL.

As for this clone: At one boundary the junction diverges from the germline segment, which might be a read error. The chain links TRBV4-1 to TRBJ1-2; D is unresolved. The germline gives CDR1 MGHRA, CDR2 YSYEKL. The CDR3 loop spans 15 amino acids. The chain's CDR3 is CASSQDSGITYGYTF. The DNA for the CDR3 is TGCGCCAGCAGTCAAGATTCGGGGATTACCTATGGCTACACCTTC.

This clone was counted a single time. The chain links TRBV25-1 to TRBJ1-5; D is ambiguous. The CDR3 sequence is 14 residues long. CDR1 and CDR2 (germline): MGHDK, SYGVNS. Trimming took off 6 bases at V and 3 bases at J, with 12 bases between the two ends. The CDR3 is CASSPEWANQPQHF. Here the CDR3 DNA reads TGTGCCAGCAGCCCTGAGTGGGCCAATCAGCCCCAGCATTTT.

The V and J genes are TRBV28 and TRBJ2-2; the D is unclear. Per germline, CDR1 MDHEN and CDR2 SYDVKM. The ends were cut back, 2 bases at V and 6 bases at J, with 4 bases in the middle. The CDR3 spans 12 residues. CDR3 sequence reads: CASSLVSGELFF. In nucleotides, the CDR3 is TGTGCCAGCAGTTTAGTATCCGGGGAGCTGTTTTTT.

This CDR3 is CASSFASGGRLAQYF. CDR3 nucleotides: TGTGCCAGCAGTTTCGCTAGCGGGGGGCGGTTGGCCCAGTACTTC. The chain carries TRBV28 and TRBJ2-5; 11 bases line up with TRBD2. Germline-derived CDR1 and CDR2 are MDHEN and SYDVKM. The trim removed 3 bases at V and 9 bases at J, leaving 9 bases unmatched. The CDR3 consists of 15 residues.

The CDR3 DNA reads TGCGCCAGCAGCTTGGGGGGGACAGGGGGCTACAATGAGCAGTTCTTC. It encodes CASSLGGTGGYNEQFF. V usage is TRBV5-1 and J usage is TRBJ2-1, with TRBD1 matching over 11 bases. Trimming removed 0 bases from V and 3 bases from J; junction bases left unmatched: 2. From germline, CDR1 is SGHRS and CDR2 YFSETQ. The CDR3 consists of 16 residues.